This is a list of T cell receptor beta chains from one sample in a study of blood T cell repertoires in COVID-19. Method: immunoSEQ multiplex PCR; TCRdb's copy keeps in-frame clones and lacks some. The data hold over 100,000 clones, with roughly 76% observed a single time. The specimen sequenced was peripheral blood. Receptors were obtained from a human donor in a cohort sampled during active COVID-19. CDR3s include the opening cysteine and the closing phenylalanine or tryptophan. The order of the fields is clone size, V gene, J gene, D gene, CDR3 DNA, CDR3 protein. D genes are given only for firm matches. Clone size is shown for a subset of rows, as once, few, many or a class of expanded clone.

size: -; V: TRBV5-6; J: TRBJ2-1; D: TRBD2; DNA: TGTGCCAGCAGCTTGGGTCCCGTAACATCCGGGACTAGCGACAATGAGCAGTTCTTC; CDR3: CASSLGPVTSGTSDNEQFF
size: -; V: TRBV6-5; J: TRBJ1-1; D: TRBD1; DNA: TGTGCCAGCAGTTGGACAGGGGGAAGTGGCACTGAAGCTTTCTTT; CDR3: CASSWTGGSGTEAFF
size: -; V: TRBV4-3; J: TRBJ1-1; D: -; DNA: TGCGCCAGCAGCCGAAGGGCAGGGTCCACTGAAGCTTTCTTT; CDR3: CASSRRAGSTEAFF
size: -; V: TRBV6-6; J: TRBJ1-1; D: -; DNA: TGTGCCAGCAGTACCGGACTTTTAAACACTGAAGCTTTCTTT; CDR3: CASSTGLLNTEAFF
size: -; V: TRBV11-3; J: TRBJ2-7; D: TRBD1; DNA: TGTGCCAGCAGCTTAGGGGCCACATCCCAGGGGGACGAGCAGTACTTC; CDR3: CASSLGATSQGDEQYF
size: -; V: TRBV2; J: TRBJ1-5; D: -; DNA: TGTGCCAGCAGTGAAACAGCAGGGACCCTTCCTGGACTATATAGCAATCAGCCCCAGCATTTT; CDR3: CASSETAGTLPGLYSNQPQHF
size: -; V: TRBV11-1; J: TRBJ1-2; D: -; DNA: TGTGCCAGCAGCTTTCTTTACCAGGATGGCTACACCTTC; CDR3: CASSFLYQDGYTF
size: once; V: TRBV3-1/TRBV3-2; J: TRBJ1-6; D: -; DNA: TGTGCCAGCAGCCAAGGTAAAACAAATTCACCCCTCCACTTT; CDR3: CASSQGKTNSPLHF
size: once; V: TRBV19; J: TRBJ2-2; D: TRBD2; DNA: TGTGCCAGTATGGGCGCGGGGGGGGTTACCGGGGAGCTGTTTTTT; CDR3: CASMGAGGVTGELFF
size: -; V: TRBV2; J: TRBJ2-7; D: -; DNA: TGTGCCAGCAGTAGCATTTGGGGACAATCCTACGAGCAGTACTTC; CDR3: CASSSIWGQSYEQYF
size: -; V: TRBV19; J: TRBJ2-7; D: -; DNA: TGTGCCAGTAGTCCCTCCCAAGGGGGTGTCTCCTACGAGCAGTACTTC; CDR3: CASSPSQGGVSYEQYF
size: -; V: TRBV4-2; J: TRBJ1-3; D: -; DNA: TGTGCCAGCAGCCAAGATCTCGCCCGCGAACGAAACACCATATATTTT; CDR3: CASSQDLARERNTIYF
size: -; V: TRBV3-1/TRBV3-2; J: TRBJ2-3; D: TRBD2; DNA: TGTGCCAGCAGCCACGCGGGAGGGTTCACAGATACGCAGTATTTT; CDR3: CASSHAGGFTDTQYF
size: -; V: TRBV19; J: TRBJ1-1; D: TRBD1; DNA: TGTGCCAGTAGTTTTAACAGGGGGAGGAACACTGAAGCTTTCTTT; CDR3: CASSFNRGRNTEAFF
size: -; V: TRBV7-9; J: TRBJ2-5; D: -; DNA: TGTGCCAGCACCCTCAGGGAGACCCAGTACTTC; CDR3: CASTLRETQYF
size: -; V: TRBV6-6; J: TRBJ2-3; D: -; DNA: TGTGCCAGCAGTTACGGTTCGGGTCGTACAGATACGCAGTATTTT; CDR3: CASSYGSGRTDTQYF
size: few; V: TRBV18; J: TRBJ1-3; D: -; DNA: TGTGCCAGCTCATCTCAGCCATCCTTGCCAGGGCAGGGGAGAAACACCATATATTTT; CDR3: CASSSQPSLPGQGRNTIYF
size: -; V: TRBV7-8; J: TRBJ2-6; D: -; DNA: TGTGCCAGCAGCTTGTACGGGACACATAACTCTGGGGCCAACGTCCTGACTTTC; CDR3: CASSLYGTHNSGANVLTF
size: -; V: TRBV6-5; J: TRBJ1-2; D: TRBD1; DNA: TGTGCCAGCAGTTCCTTGGCAGGGGGTTATGGCTACACCTTC; CDR3: CASSSLAGGYGYTF
size: -; V: TRBV10-3; J: TRBJ1-1; D: TRBD1; DNA: TGTGCCGTAGGACAGGGAGTCGCTGAAGCTTTCTTT; CDR3: CAVGQGVAEAFF